The T cell receptor beta chain under discussion was sequenced for a study of radiotherapy plus CTLA-4 blockade in lung cancer. Study-wide context: Disease control was seen in roughly 30% of patients, objective responses in 15% to 20%. Findings and limits, study-wide: Tumor-origin TCR clones grew in blood after radiotherapy plus ipilimumab. Among reported predictors of response, early blood T cell clone dynamics with interferon-beta performed best.

Method: immunoSEQ multiplex PCR; TCRdb's copy keeps in-frame clones and lacks some. Of about 110,000 clones in the sample, over 75% were seen once. Germline loops: CDR1 SGHNT, CDR2 YYREEE (reference sequence). The CDR3 is 13 amino acids. V was trimmed by 1 base and J by 5 bases, leaving 10 bases between them. A word on this clone: Antigen specificity is unknown.

The chain joins TRBV5-4 to TRBJ2-7; the D is unclear. The sequence was obtained from a human donor with non-small cell lung cancer that progressed on radiotherapy plus ipilimumab. Some clones in this sample may be carry-over from other donors' samples. Sequencing used peripheral blood, obtained from a patient treated with radiotherapy plus ipilimumab. The CDR3 loop reads CASSLSPSDEQYF. As DNA, the CDR3 is TGTGCCAGCAGCTTGTCTCCCTCGGACGAGCAGTACTTC.